The 29 T cell receptor beta chains reported below all come from one sample, sequenced in a study of control samples from healthy donors and cancer patients. Repertoires were generated with immunoSEQ multiplex PCR, while TCRdb's copy carries only in-frame clones and drops some. The table includes around 120,000 clones, about 93% detected once. The sequenced sample was blood. These receptors were obtained from a young man in good health.

The V and J genes are TRBV2 and TRBJ1-2; D not certain. V was trimmed by 4 bases and J by 5 bases, leaving 17 bases between them. The germline V gene has CDR1 SNHLY and CDR2 FYNNEI. The CDR3 consists of 15 residues. CDR3 loop: CASSANPGPLYGYTF. For the CDR3, the DNA is TGTGCCAGCAGTGCTAACCCGGGCCCGCTTTATGGCTACACCTTC.

The J gene is TRBJ2-3, the V gene TRBV16, with D unclear. Germline-derived CDR1 and CDR2 are KGHSY and FQNENV. CDR3 length: 15 residues. With 5 bases removed from V and 0 bases from J, the gap between germline ends came to 12 bases. This CDR3 is CASSSSISSTDTQYF. The CDR3, as DNA: TGTGCCAGCAGCTCATCAATATCTAGCACAGATACGCAGTATTTT.

The J gene is TRBJ2-3, the V gene TRBV6-5; 7 bases are a match to TRBD2. The germline V gene encodes CDR1 MNHEY and CDR2 SVGAGI. The CDR3 covers 13 residues. The ends lost 1 base at V and 6 bases at J; junction bases unmatched: 1. The CDR3 DNA reads as TGTGCCAGCAGTTACTTTAGCGGGGATACGCAGTATTTT. It encodes CASSYFSGDTQYF.

This chain links TRBV7-6 with TRBJ1-6; the D is unclear. Germline V lookup: CDR1 SGHVS, CDR2 FNYEAQ. This CDR3 comprises 15 residues. Trimming left V 1 base short and J 11 bases short, with 15 bases between. The CDR3 bases are TGTGCCAGCAGCTTAGGAGCGGGGATCCCTGCACCCCTCCACTTT. Translating it yields CASSLGAGIPAPLHF.

The chain carries TRBV6-1 and TRBJ2-7; D could derive from TRBD1 or TRBD2 (5 bases each). The ends were cut back, 3 bases at V and 3 bases at J, with 9 bases in the middle. Germline V CDR1 and CDR2: MNHNS, SASEGT. The CDR3 covers 13 residues. This CDR3 reads CASSEGESYEQYF. Here the CDR3 DNA reads TGTGCCAGCAGTGAGGGGGAAAGCTACGAGCAGTACTTC.

The rearrangement links TRBV6-6 to TRBJ2-7; D ambiguous. Germline V gene sequence: CDR1 MNHNY, CDR2 SVGAGI (reference sequence). Trimming shortened V by 2 bases and J by 6 bases, and 5 bases separated the two germline ends. This CDR3 comprises 11 residues. The CDR3 is CASSYGIEQYV. In DNA, the CDR3 is TGTGCCAGCAGTTACGGGATCGAGCAGTACGTC.

The rearrangement links TRBV11-2 to TRBJ2-1; 10 nucleotides line up with TRBD2. This CDR3 is built from 16 residues. Trimming at V came to 1 base and at J to 9 bases, leaving 9 bases not matched to a gene. Germline assignment: CDR1 SGHAT and CDR2 FQNNGV. In DNA, the CDR3 is TGTGCCAGCAGCTTAGCGAGGCTAGCGGGGGTCGGTGAGCAGTTCTTC. Its protein product is CASSLARLAGVGEQFF.

The chain carries TRBV28 and TRBJ2-5; the D is unclear. The length of the CDR3 is 14 residues. Trimming cost V 3 bases and J 1 base, with 9 bases left between them. Germline lookup yields CDR1 MDHEN and CDR2 SYDVKM. CDR3 amino acids: CASSFDGPQETQYF. Written as DNA, the CDR3 is TGTGCCAGCAGTTTCGACGGCCCCCAAGAGACCCAGTACTTC.

V is TRBV6-5 and J is TRBJ2-2; 9 bases match TRBD1. Per the germline V gene, CDR1 is MNHEY and CDR2 is SVGAGI. The trim removed 11 bases at V and 5 bases at J, leaving 12 bases unmatched. The CDR3 extends over 15 amino acids. The CDR3 nucleotides are TGTGCCGCAAAGGGACAGGGAGGTTTGACCGGGGAGCTGTTTTTT. As protein: CAAKGQGGLTGELFF.

V is TRBV19 and J is TRBJ1-6, with D perhaps TRBD1 (5 bases). V dropped 8 bases and J dropped 2 bases, with 25 bases sitting between them. The CDR3 has 19 amino acids. CDR1 and CDR2 from the germline V gene are LNHDA and SQIVND (reference sequence). The CDR3: CASATSDMTVLPYNSPLHF. CDR3 coding DNA: TGTGCCAGTGCCACTTCAGATATGACAGTGCTGCCCTATAATTCACCCCTCCACTTT.

The chain joins TRBV28 to TRBJ1-5, with no clear D. With 7 bases removed from V and 0 bases from J, the gap between germline ends came to 7 bases. The CDR3 consists of 13 residues. CDR1 MDHEN and CDR2 SYDVKM come from the germline V gene. As DNA, the CDR3 is TGTGCCAGCACTGATTATAGCAATCAGCCCCAGCATTTT. It encodes CASTDYSNQPQHF. The full variable domain, completed using reference TRBV28 and TRBJ1-5, is DVKVTQSSRYLVKRTGEKVFLECVQDMDHENMFWYRQDPGLGLRLIYFSYDVKMKEKGDIPEGYSVSREKKERFSLILESASTNQTSMYLCASTDYSNQPQHFGDGTRLSIL.

J is TRBJ2-7 and V is TRBV28; tentatively, D is TRBD1 or TRBD2 (6 bases each). Looked up from germline, CDR1 is MDHEN and CDR2 is SYDVKM. The CDR3 runs 15 residues. V gave up 4 bases and J gave up 2 bases, with 15 bases separating them. The chain's CDR3 is CASSSGGTTPYEQYF. The CDR3 DNA reads TGTGCCAGCAGTTCTGGGGGGACAACACCCTACGAGCAGTACTTC.

The rearrangement uses TRBV5-6 and TRBJ2-1; 8 bases fit TRBD2. The J segment lost 6 bases and the V segment lost 6 bases, leaving 11 bases of the junction unmatched. CDR1 is SGHDT and CDR2 is YYEEEE in the germline V gene. The CDR3 length is 15 residues. CDR3 protein: CASTSPAGGINEQFF. The CDR3 DNA reads TGTGCCAGCACCTCCCCCGCGGGGGGCATCAATGAGCAGTTCTTC.

This clone was counted a single time. The CDR3 DNA follows: TGTGCCAGCAGCTTTGGGGGGGCATATCAGCCCCAGCATTTT. It specifies CASSFGGAYQPQHF. The V gene is TRBV5-8, the J gene TRBJ1-5; D is possibly TRBD1 (6 bases). Between the trimmed V and J ends, which lost 2 bases and 5 bases, there was a span of 11 bases. The germline gives CDR1 SGHTS, CDR2 YDEGEE. The CDR3 has 14 amino acids. The variable domain in full, completed from reference TRBV5-8 and TRBJ1-5, reads EAGVTQSPTHLIKTRGQQATLRCSPISGHTSVYWYQQALGLGLQFLLWYDEGEERNRGNFPPRFSGRQFPNYSSELNVNALELEDSALYLCASSFGGAYQPQHFGDGTRLSIL.

The chain recombines TRBV2 with TRBJ1-4; no clear D gene. The CDR3 sequence is 14 residues long. V lost 4 bases to trimming and J lost 3 bases, with 9 bases between them. Germline CDR1 is SNHLY and CDR2 is FYNNEI. Here the CDR3 reads CASSVGGPNEKLFF. The DNA for the CDR3 is TGTGCCAGCAGTGTAGGTGGACCTAATGAAAAACTGTTTTTT.

In this sample, this clone turned up once. The chain couples TRBV13 to TRBJ1-1; possibly TRBD1 for D (5 bases). V lost 7 bases and J lost 2, with 17 bases in between. Germline V gene data show CDR1 as PRHDT and CDR2 as FYEKMQ (reference sequence). The CDR3 has 15 residues. Here the CDR3 reads CASNIQGTLNTEAFF. The CDR3 coding sequence is TGTGCCAGCAACATTCAGGGTACCCTTAACACTGAAGCTTTCTTT. The full variable domain, with the rest looked up from reference TRBV13 and TRBJ1-1, is AAGVIQSPRHLIKEKRETATLKCYPIPRHDTVYWYQQGPGQDPQFLISFYEKMQSDKGSIPDRFSAQQFSDYHSELNMSSLELGDSALYFCASNIQGTLNTEAFFGQGTRLTVV.

V and J are TRBV6-5 and TRBJ1-1; D possibly corresponds to TRBD1 (6 bases). This CDR3 comprises 13 residues. The V gene's germline CDR1 is MNHEY and CDR2 SVGAGI. Trimming shortened V by 7 bases and J by 1 base, and 10 bases separated the two germline ends. DNA for the CDR3: TGTGCCAGCATTACAGGGCGGAACACTGAAGCTTTCTTT. Translated: CASITGRNTEAFF.

The chain uses TRBV30 and TRBJ1-2, with D perhaps matching TRBD1 (5 bases). This CDR3 contains 12 residues. The V gene's germline CDR1 is GTSNPN and CDR2 SVGIG (reference sequence). Trimming pared 4 bases from V and 6 bases from J, leaving 12 bases between. DNA of the CDR3: TGTGCCTGGACTGGTCTACAGGATGGCTACACCTTC. The encoded protein is CAWTGLQDGYTF.

This rearrangement joins TRBV19 to TRBJ2-7; 9 bases are shared with TRBD1. The CDR3 is 15 residues long. Germline CDR1 reads LNHDA; CDR2 reads SQIVND (reference sequence). V was clipped by 4 bases and J by 3 bases; unmatched bases: 7. As DNA, the CDR3 is TGTGCCAGTAGTACATGGGAGGACAGGGGCTACGAGCAGTACTTC. This codes for CASSTWEDRGYEQYF.

The rearrangement uses TRBV10-2 and TRBJ1-5; D unresolved. This CDR3 region has 14 residues. V was shortened by 3 bases and J by 5 bases, with 11 bases between the two germline ends. Germline values: CDR1 WSHSY, CDR2 SAAADI. CDR3 nucleotides: TGCGCCAGCAGTGACTGGACCCTTGATCAGCCCCAGCATTTT. Translated, it gives CASSDWTLDQPQHF.

V usage is TRBV5-1 and J usage is TRBJ2-2; weak D call: TRBD1 (5 bases). The CDR3 is 15 residues long. Germline V gene sequence: CDR1 SGHRS, CDR2 YFSETQ. V lost 1 base and J lost 2, with 9 bases in between. In DNA form, the CDR3 reads TGCGCCAGCAGCTTGACAGGCAAAAACACCGGGGAGCTGTTTTTT. Its protein is CASSLTGKNTGELFF.

The chain recombines TRBV6-5 with TRBJ2-2; D might be TRBD2 (7 bases). V was pared by 6 bases and J by 0 bases, with 11 bases between. The germline CDR1 and CDR2 sequences are MNHEY and SVGAGI. This CDR3 has 15 amino acids. In nucleotides, the CDR3 is TGTGCCAGCAGGGGAGGGGGGTCGAACACCGGGGAGCTGTTTTTT. This gives the protein CASRGGGSNTGELFF.

The chain joins TRBV19 to TRBJ1-1; tentatively, D is TRBD1 (5 bases). Trimming shortened V by 1 base and J by 1 base, and 10 bases separated the two germline ends. CDR1 and CDR2 (germline): LNHDA, SQIVND (reference sequence). The CDR3 runs to 15 residues. This CDR3 is CASSIARGENTEAFF. In DNA, the CDR3 is TGTGCCAGTAGTATAGCTCGAGGGGAGAACACTGAAGCTTTCTTT.

This clone was seen a handful of times. The chain has TRBV6-5 and TRBJ1-6; D perhaps matches TRBD1 (5 bases). V was trimmed by 3 bases and J by 3 bases, leaving 12 bases between them. Germline V lookup: CDR1 MNHEY, CDR2 SVGAGI. CDR3 size: 16 residues. As DNA, the CDR3 is TGTGCCAGCAGTTATAGCCAGGGCGTCTATAATTCACCCCTCCACTTT. Protein sequence: CASSYSQGVYNSPLHF.

The chain uses TRBV9 and TRBJ1-2; the D is unclear. V gave up 0 bases and J gave up 4 bases, with 7 bases separating them. The CDR3 has 13 amino acids. CDR1 and CDR2 (germline): SGDLS, YYNGEE. Written as DNA, the CDR3 is TGTGCCAGCAGCGTAGACGGGCCCTATGGCTACACCTTC. Translating it yields CASSVDGPYGYTF.

V is TRBV6-5 and J is TRBJ1-4, with D uncertain. This CDR3 comprises 14 residues. The germline CDR1 and CDR2 sequences are MNHEY and SVGAGI. V was shortened by 4 bases and J by 5 bases, with 11 bases between the two germline ends. CDR3 sequence (DNA): TGTGCCAGCAGTTTCCCGCGAGTGAATGAAAAACTGTTTTTT. It specifies CASSFPRVNEKLFF.

V gene TRBV4-2 combines with J gene TRBJ2-3, with TRBD2 as a possible D gene (7 bases). Looked up from germline, CDR1 is LGHNA and CDR2 is YNFKEQ. The CDR3 length is 15 residues. V was clipped by 2 bases and J by 3 bases, with 12 bases between them. CDR3 residues: CASSQLGGLTDTQYF. DNA for the CDR3: TGTGCCAGCAGCCAACTCGGGGGGCTAACAGATACGCAGTATTTT.

The chain joins TRBV19 to TRBJ1-1; no clear D gene. Trimming took 4 bases from V and 4 from J, leaving 10 bases between them. CDR1 and CDR2 (germline): LNHDA, SQIVND (reference sequence). CDR3 length: 13 residues. CDR3 region: CASSTQKGTEAFF. CDR3 DNA: TGTGCCAGTAGTACTCAAAAAGGCACTGAAGCTTTCTTT.

V is TRBV7-3 and J is TRBJ2-2, with 7 bases aligning to TRBD2. J lost 4 bases, V lost 5 bases, and 19 bases had no gene match. Germline V gene data show CDR1 as SGHTA and CDR2 as FQGTGA. The CDR3 contains 19 residues. The CDR3 reads CASSPFPGGRGIFTGELFF. The CDR3 nucleotides read TGTGCCAGCAGCCCCTTCCCCGGTGGGCGGGGGATTTTCACCGGGGAGCTGTTTTTT.